The T cell receptor (beta chain) under discussion was sequenced for a study of T cells in Graves' hyperthyroidism and ophthalmopathy. Study findings and constraints: Most thyroid clonotypes expanded above 0.001 were also detected in blood. Ophthalmopathy stood apart from stable hyperthyroidism in a 13 V-J model.

As concerns this clonotype: Its target is not known.

Thyroid ultrasound, orbital computed tomography, clinical symptoms, and serum thyroxine and TRAb underpinned diagnoses. Germline loops: CDR1 SGHRS, CDR2 YFSETQ. Germline trimming cut 4 bases from V and 0 bases from J; bases unmatched to any gene: 9. The CDR3 is 19 amino acids. Amplification yielded TCR beta CDR3 regions, with RNA transcripts as the source. When the TCR CDR3 underwent first-round RT-PCR, the HTBI primer set was used. TCRdb reprocessed the multiplex PCR reads with MiXCR, giving one entry per CDR3 protein. The table lists around 270,000 distinct CDR3 sequences, approximately 18% of them singletons.

This TCR was recovered from a man in his fifties with Graves' ophthalmopathy. The chain combines TRBV5-1 with TRBJ2-3; 15 bases map to TRBD2. Sequenced input: blood. The CDR3 loop reads CASSGGLAGGKTSTDTQYF. The CDR3 DNA sequence: TGCGCCAGCAGCGGGGGACTAGCGGGAGGCAAAACTAGCACAGATACGCAGTATTTT.